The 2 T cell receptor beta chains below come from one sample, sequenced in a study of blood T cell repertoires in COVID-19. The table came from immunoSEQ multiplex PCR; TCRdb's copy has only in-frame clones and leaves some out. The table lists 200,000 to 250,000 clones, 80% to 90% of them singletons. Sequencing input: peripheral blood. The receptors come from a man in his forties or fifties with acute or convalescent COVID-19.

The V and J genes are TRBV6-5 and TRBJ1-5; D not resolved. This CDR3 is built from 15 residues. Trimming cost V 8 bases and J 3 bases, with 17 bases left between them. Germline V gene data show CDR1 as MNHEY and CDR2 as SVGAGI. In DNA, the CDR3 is TGTGCCAGCTCTAACGGGAACAATGACAATCAGCCCCAGCATTTT. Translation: CASSNGNNDNQPQHF.

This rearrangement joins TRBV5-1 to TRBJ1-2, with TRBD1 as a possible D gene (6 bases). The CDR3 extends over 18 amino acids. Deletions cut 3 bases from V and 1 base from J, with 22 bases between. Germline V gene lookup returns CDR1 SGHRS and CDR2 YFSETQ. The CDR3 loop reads CASSSIPPGTSLNYGYTF. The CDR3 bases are TGCGCCAGCAGCTCGATACCCCCCGGGACATCACTTAACTATGGCTACACCTTC.